This section outlines one T cell receptor beta chain sequence together with its context. Taking its sample share into account, this clone is large (0.1 to 1%). Its target antigen remains unknown. One base away there is no much larger clone; base qualities are not given. The CDR3 regions of human TCRbeta chains were analyzed by immunosequencing. The source study handled its data this way. Repertoire TCRs were matched against a reference library of SARS-CoV-2-specific TCRs generated with the MIRA antigen-specificity platform. Breadth meant the fraction of unique TCRs that were SARS-CoV-2-associated, whereas depth meant the fraction of total T cells that were SARS-CoV-2-associated. Using the MIRA data, each spike-specific TCR was mapped to the spike region that the TCR reacts to and placed in a CD4 or CD8 class. Log10-transformed breadth and depth values were compared by one-way ANOVA with Sidak's multiple comparisons tests. The source is immuneACCESS, and TCRdb retained only in-frame sequences with V and J called. Part of the clones is not carried over; for the studies checked, unresolved V genes explain less than half of this, and the remainder is unexplained. V and J calls and clone size are those listed in that table; D and trimming were worked out from the DNA. In all, the sample holds 95,000 to 150,000 clones, and less than 90% of those were seen once. The ten largest clones take up 2% to 3% of the sample.

The data stem from a study of T cell responses to AZD1222 COVID-19 vaccine (dated by TCRdb to about 2021). In the study overall: AZD1222 recipients with second doses at about 4 weeks or about 12 weeks were pooled, because spike-specific TCR depth and breadth did not differ between schedules. TCR sequencing was performed for roughly 240 trial participants, of whom about 200 were given two doses of AZD1222 and some 25 were given two doses of MenACWY control vaccine. Enrollment into the trials was organized by age into subgroups of 18-55, 56-69 and 70-plus years, and those subgroups contained approximately 150, 30 and 60 TCR-sequenced participants, respectively.

The time point label, as the study defines it: baseline before first vaccination. Vaccinee samples were obtained from the UK trials COV001 and COV002, which included a single-blind randomized controlled phase 2/3 trial of AZD1222 (ChAdOx1 nCoV-19) in healthy adults. For TCRbeta chain sequencing, PBMC samples from trial participants were taken at day 0 and at day 28 after the second dose. CDR1 and CDR2 are drawn from the germline V gene (reference sequence): MNHEY, SMNVEV. Trimming at the junction amounts to 1 base on V and 6 bases on J, and the germline ends lie 18 bases apart. From the cysteine through the phenylalanine, the CDR3 covers 16 amino acids. Just CDR3 DNA is preserved here, 48 bases in frame from base 1. General study outcomes and caveats: Conclusions about previously exposed vaccinees are limited, since just a handful of AZD1222 recipients were seropositive for SARS-CoV-2 at baseline. Reportedly, close to half of the unique spike-specific TCRs recognized epitopes lying outside the regions that are mutated in the B.1.351 and B.1.1.7 variants. Participants were mostly white British and included more females than males, and it was suggested by the authors that clonal diversity may have been underestimated. After two AZD1222 doses, spike-specific TCR breadth and depth were significantly higher than at day 0 and than in MenACWY recipients. CD4 TCRs associated with the vaccine covered the entire spike protein, and the dominant responses were in regions 160-218 and 743-854. Because no day 14 peak-response samples were available, repertoires were characterized only after the peak T cell response. In the small 56-69-year group, the increase in depth fell short of significance, most likely because of low power.

The sequenced sample was peripheral blood, obtained on day 0 of AZD1222 vaccination. The chain is assembled from TRBV27 and TRBJ1-2; no D gene can be assigned with confidence. This TCR was recovered from an adult in good health. The CDR3 here reads CASSLFKTGIFNGYTF. Read as DNA, the sequence is TGTGCCAGCAGTTTATTCAAGACCGGTATCTTTAATGGCTACACCTTC.